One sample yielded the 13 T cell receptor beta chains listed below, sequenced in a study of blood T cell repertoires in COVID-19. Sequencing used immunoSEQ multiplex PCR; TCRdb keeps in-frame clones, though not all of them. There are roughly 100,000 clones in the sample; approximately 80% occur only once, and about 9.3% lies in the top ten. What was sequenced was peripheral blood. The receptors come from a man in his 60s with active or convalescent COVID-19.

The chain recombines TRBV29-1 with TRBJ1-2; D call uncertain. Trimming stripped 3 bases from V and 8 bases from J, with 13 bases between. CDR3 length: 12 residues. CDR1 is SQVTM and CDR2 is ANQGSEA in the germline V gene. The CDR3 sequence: CSVDRKLGGYTF. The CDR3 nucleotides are TGCAGCGTTGACCGGAAGTTGGGCGGCTACACCTTC.

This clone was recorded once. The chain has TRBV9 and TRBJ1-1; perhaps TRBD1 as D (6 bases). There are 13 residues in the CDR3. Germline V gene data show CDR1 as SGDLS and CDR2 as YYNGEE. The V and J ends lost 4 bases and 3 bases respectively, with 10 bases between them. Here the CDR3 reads CASSFRQDTEAFF. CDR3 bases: TGTGCCAGCAGCTTCAGACAGGACACTGAAGCTTTCTTT.

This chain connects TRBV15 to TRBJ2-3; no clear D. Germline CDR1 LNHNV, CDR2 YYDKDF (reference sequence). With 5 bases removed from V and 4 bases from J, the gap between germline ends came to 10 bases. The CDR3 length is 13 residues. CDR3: CATSPGVADTQYF. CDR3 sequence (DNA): TGTGCCACCAGCCCCGGAGTAGCAGATACGCAGTATTTT.

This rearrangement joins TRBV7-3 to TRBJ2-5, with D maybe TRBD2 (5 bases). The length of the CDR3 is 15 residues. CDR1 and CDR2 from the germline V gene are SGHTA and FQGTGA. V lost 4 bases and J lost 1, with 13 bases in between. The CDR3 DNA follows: TGTGCCAGCAGCTCCCGGGCGGGCCTCCAAGAGACCCAGTACTTC. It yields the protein CASSSRAGLQETQYF.

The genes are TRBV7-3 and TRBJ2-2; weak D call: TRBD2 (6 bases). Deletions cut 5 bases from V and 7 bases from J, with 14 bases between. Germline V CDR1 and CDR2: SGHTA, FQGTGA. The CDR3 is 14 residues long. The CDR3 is CASSPGGKVGELFF. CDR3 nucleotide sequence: TGTGCCAGCAGCCCCGGGGGAAAGGTCGGGGAGCTGTTTTTT. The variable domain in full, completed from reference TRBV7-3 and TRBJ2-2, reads GAGVSQTPSNKVTEKGKYVELRCDPISGHTALYWYRQSLGQGPEFLIYFQGTGAADDSGLPNDRFFAVRPEGSVSTLKIQRTERGDSAVYLCASSPGGKVGELFFGEGSRLTVL.

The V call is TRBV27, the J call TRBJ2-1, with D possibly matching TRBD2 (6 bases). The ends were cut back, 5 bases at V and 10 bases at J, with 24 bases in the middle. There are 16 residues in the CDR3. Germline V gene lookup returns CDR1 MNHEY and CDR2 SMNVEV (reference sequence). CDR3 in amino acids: CASSPSGPTSRREQFF. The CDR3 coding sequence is TGTGCCAGCAGTCCGTCCGGCCCTACTAGCCGCAGGGAGCAGTTCTTC.

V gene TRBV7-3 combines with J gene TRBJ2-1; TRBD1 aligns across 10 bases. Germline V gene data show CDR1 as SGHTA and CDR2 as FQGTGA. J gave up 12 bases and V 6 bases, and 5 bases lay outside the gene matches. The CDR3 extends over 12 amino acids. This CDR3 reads CASSPDRGVQFF. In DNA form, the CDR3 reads TGTGCCAGCAGTCCGGACAGGGGGGTGCAGTTCTTC.

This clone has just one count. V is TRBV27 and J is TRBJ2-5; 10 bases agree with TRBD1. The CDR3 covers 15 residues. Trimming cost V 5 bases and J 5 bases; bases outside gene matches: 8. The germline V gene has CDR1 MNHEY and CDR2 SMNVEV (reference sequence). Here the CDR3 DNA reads TGTGCCAGCAGTACTCGACAGGGGGCATGGGAGACCCAGTACTTC. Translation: CASSTRQGAWETQYF.

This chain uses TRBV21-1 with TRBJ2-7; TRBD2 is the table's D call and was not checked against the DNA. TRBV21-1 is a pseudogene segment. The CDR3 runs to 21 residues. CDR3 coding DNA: TGTGCCAGCAGCAGGAAGTTTTATAGGAAACTAGTCCGTTGTTTTCCCTACGAGCAGTACGTC. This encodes CASSRKFYRKLVRCFPYEQYV.

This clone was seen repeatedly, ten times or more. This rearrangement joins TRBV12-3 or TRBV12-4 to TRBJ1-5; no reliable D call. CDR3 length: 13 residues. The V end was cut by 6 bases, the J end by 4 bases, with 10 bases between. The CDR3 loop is CASRQTRNQPQHF. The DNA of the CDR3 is TGTGCCAGCAGACAAACTAGGAATCAGCCCCAGCATTTT.

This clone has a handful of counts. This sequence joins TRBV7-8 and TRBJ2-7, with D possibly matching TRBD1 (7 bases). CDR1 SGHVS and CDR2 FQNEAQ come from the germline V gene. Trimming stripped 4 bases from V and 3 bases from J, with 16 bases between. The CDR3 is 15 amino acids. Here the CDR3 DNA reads TGTGCCAGCAGCTCGCGACAGGGAGGTAACTACGAGCAGTACTTC. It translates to CASSSRQGGNYEQYF.

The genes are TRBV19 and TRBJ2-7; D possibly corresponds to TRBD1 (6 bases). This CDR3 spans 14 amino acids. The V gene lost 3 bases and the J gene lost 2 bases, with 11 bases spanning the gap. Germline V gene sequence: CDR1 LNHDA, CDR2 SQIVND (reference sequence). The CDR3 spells CASSILGQTYEQYF. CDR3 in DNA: TGTGCCAGTAGTATCCTCGGACAGACCTACGAGCAGTACTTC.

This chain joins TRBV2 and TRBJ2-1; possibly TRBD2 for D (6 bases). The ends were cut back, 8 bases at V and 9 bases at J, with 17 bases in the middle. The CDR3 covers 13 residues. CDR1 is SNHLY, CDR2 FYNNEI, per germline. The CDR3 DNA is TGTGCCAGCTTCGTATATAACGGGGGTGAGCAGTTCTTC. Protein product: CASFVYNGGEQFF.